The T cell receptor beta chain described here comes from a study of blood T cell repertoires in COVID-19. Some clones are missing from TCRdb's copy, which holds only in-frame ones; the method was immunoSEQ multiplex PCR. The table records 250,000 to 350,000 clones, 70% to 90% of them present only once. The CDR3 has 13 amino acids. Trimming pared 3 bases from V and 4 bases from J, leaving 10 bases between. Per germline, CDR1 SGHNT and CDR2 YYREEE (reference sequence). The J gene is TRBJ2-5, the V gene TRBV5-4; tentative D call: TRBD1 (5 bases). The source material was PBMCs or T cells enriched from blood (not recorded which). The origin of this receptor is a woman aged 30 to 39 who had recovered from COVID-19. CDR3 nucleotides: TGTGCCAGCAGCTCCGGTGGGGCAGAGACCCAGTACTTC. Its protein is CASSSGGAETQYF. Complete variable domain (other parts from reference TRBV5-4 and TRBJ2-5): ETGVTQSPTHLIKTRGQQVTLRCSSQSGHNTVSWYQQALGQGPQFIFQYYREEENGRGNFPPRFSGLQFPNYSSELNVNALELDDSALYLCASSSGGAETQYFGPGTRLLVL.